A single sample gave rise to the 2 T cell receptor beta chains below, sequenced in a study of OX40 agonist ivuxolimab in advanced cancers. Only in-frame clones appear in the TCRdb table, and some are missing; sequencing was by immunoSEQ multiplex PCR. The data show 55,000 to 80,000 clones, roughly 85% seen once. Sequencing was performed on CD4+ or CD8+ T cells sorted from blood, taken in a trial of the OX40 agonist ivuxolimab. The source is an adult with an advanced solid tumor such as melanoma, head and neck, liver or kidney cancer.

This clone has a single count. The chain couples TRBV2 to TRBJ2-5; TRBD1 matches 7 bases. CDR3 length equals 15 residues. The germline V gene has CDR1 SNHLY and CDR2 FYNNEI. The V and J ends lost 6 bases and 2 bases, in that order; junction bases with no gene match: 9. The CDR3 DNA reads TGTGCCAGCAGGGTCACAGGGGTAGGACAAGAGACCCAGTACTTC. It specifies CASRVTGVGQETQYF.

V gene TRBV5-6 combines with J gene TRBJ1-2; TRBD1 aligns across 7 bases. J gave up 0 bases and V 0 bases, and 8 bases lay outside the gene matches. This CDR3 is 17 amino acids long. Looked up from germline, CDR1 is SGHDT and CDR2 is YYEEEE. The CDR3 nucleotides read TGTGCCAGCAGCTTGGCCTGGGACAGTCGCCCTAACTATGGCTACACCTTC. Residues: CASSLAWDSRPNYGYTF.